This T cell receptor beta chain was documented in a study of blood T cell repertoires in COVID-19. At the level of the study: In each case, the material was cDNA or gDNA derived from T cells, B-cell-depleted T cells, or PBMCs.

Authors' methods: Amplification from reference gene primers served as the basis for estimated nucleated cell counts. Generated by immunoSEQ multiplex PCR, the TCRdb table keeps only in-frame clones and is missing some. D and trimming come from the DNA, and the V and J calls and clone size come from that table. The top ten clones hold 17% of a sample with roughly 170,000 clones, 70% to 80% of them seen once. This CDR3 region has 12 residues. V was shortened by 7 bases and J by 0 bases, with 10 bases between the two germline ends. CDR1 is GTSNPN and CDR2 is SVGIG in the germline V gene (reference sequence). The study drew participants aged about 18 to 89 years from approximately 23 US areas. Researchers sorted participants into cohorts using their self-reported clinical history.

The specimen sequenced was PBMCs or T cells enriched from blood (not recorded which). The chain joins TRBV30 to TRBJ2-7, with D unclear. This TCR was sampled from a woman aged 50 to 60 who had recovered from COVID-19. The CDR3 loop reads CAFERSSYEQYF. In nucleotides, the CDR3 is TGTGCCTTTGAACGGAGCTCCTACGAGCAGTACTTC.